This is a list of T cell receptor beta chains from one sample in a study of shared clonotypes between healthy human individuals. TCRdb's table, derived via immunoSEQ multiplex PCR, lists solely in-frame clones and lacks some. The sample yields 2 million to 2.5 million clones, 93% seen once. Sequencing was performed on naive CD4+ T cells from PBMCs. The receptors were gathered from a man younger than 35 in good health. Some clones in this sample may be carry-over from other donors' samples. The CDR3 runs from the conserved cysteine through the conserved F or W. A D gene is named only where the DNA matches it firmly. Expanded clones get a size class; other rows say once, few or many, or leave the size out.

once | TRBJ2-1 | TRBV5-1 | NA | CASSPQGAYNEQFF | TGCGCCAGCAGCCCGCAGGGTGCCTACAATGAGCAGTTCTTC
NA | TRBJ1-5 | TRBV19 | TRBD1 | CASSAPPGTGISNQPQHF | TGTGCCAGTAGTGCCCCTCCCGGGACAGGGATCAGCAATCAGCCCCAGCATTTT
NA | TRBJ2-3 | TRBV5-1 | TRBD2 | CASSFAGEGTDTQYF | TGCGCCAGCAGCTTTGCGGGGGAGGGCACAGATACGCAGTATTTT
NA | TRBJ2-1 | TRBV6-1 | TRBD2 | CASSETRASGRVYNEQFF | TGTGCCAGCAGTGAGACCAGGGCTAGCGGGAGAGTTTACAATGAGCAGTTCTTC
NA | TRBJ2-7 | TRBV9 | TRBD1 | CASSAGPRGLYEQYF | TGTGCCAGCAGCGCGGGGCCTAGGGGGCTCTACGAGCAGTACTTC
once | TRBJ2-5 | TRBV9 | TRBD2 | CASSGSGSVIETQYF | TGTGCCAGCAGCGGTAGCGGGAGTGTAATAGAGACCCAGTACTTC
NA | TRBJ2-1 | TRBV9 | NA | CASSVATGTNEQFF | TGTGCCAGCAGCGTAGCTACGGGGACTAATGAGCAGTTCTTC
once | TRBJ2-2 | TRBV27 | NA | CASSRKTGELFF | TGTGCCAGCAGCCGAAAGACCGGGGAGCTGTTTTTT
NA | TRBJ1-4 | TRBV5-6 | NA | CASSLSPARGVREKLFF | TGTGCCAGCAGCTTGTCGCCAGCAAGAGGGGTAAGGGAAAAACTGTTTTTT
NA | TRBJ1-1 | TRBV10-1 | NA | CASSEDGYTEAFF | TGCGCCAGCAGTGAAGACGGATACACTGAAGCTTTCTTT
NA | TRBJ1-2 | TRBV14 | TRBD1 | CASSQARTGGHYGYTF | TGTGCCAGCAGCCAAGCCAGGACAGGGGGCCACTATGGCTACACCTTC
NA | TRBJ1-2 | TRBV5-4 | NA | CASSARGGSNYGYTF | TGTGCCAGCAGCGCCCGGGGGGGCTCCAACTATGGCTACACCTTC
NA | TRBJ2-7 | TRBV5-1 | TRBD2 | CASSRIAGGSYEQYF | TGCGCCAGCAGCCGGATAGCGGGAGGATCATACGAGCAGTACTTC
NA | TRBJ1-2 | TRBV28 | NA | CASSSAGTPRGTIGYGYTF | TGTGCCAGCAGTTCCGCAGGTACCCCCCGGGGGACAATTGGCTATGGCTACACCTTC
NA | TRBJ2-5 | TRBV5-1 | TRBD1 | CASSLGQGEETQYF | TGCGCCAGCAGCCTGGGACAGGGAGAAGAGACCCAGTACTTC
once | TRBJ2-6 | TRBV2 | NA | CASSEEGQAGANVLTF | TGTGCCAGCAGTGAGGAGGGTCAGGCCGGGGCCAACGTCCTGACTTTC
NA | TRBJ2-1 | TRBV5-1 | NA | CASSLVIGGDNEQFF | TGCGCCAGCAGCTTGGTAATAGGAGGGGACAATGAGCAGTTCTTC
NA | TRBJ2-7 | TRBV4-3 | NA | CASSQSPRRHVGYEQYF | TGCGCCAGCAGCCAATCTCCCCGACGTCATGTAGGCTACGAGCAGTACTTC
NA | TRBJ1-2 | TRBV27 | NA | CASGRTNYGYTF | TGTGCCAGCGGACGAACTAACTATGGCTACACCTTC
NA | TRBJ1-2 | TRBV19 | NA | CASRKVAPSYGYTF | TGTGCCAGTAGGAAGGTCGCTCCCAGCTATGGCTACACCTTC
NA | TRBJ2-3 | TRBV12-5 | NA | CASGGTDTQYF | TGTGCTAGTGGAGGCACAGATACGCAGTATTTT
NA | TRBJ2-3 | TRBV7-3 | NA | CASSLEPLGSGTDTQYF | TGTGCCAGCAGCTTAGAACCCCTCGGTAGCGGCACAGATACGCAGTATTTT
NA | TRBJ2-1 | TRBV25-1 | TRBD1 | CASRLRDSYNEQFF | TGTGCCAGCAGACTCCGGGACAGTTACAATGAGCAGTTCTTC
NA | TRBJ2-2 | TRBV15 | NA | CATSTPEWGELFF | TGTGCCACCAGCACCCCGGAGTGGGGGGAGCTGTTTTTT
NA | TRBJ1-2 | TRBV6-5 | NA | CASSYSWGQGGYTF | TGTGCCAGCAGTTACTCGTGGGGGCAAGGTGGCTACACCTTC
NA | TRBJ2-1 | TRBV5-1 | TRBD2 | CASKGLAGAYNEQFF | TGCGCCAGCAAGGGACTAGCGGGCGCATACAATGAGCAGTTCTTC
NA | TRBJ2-2 | TRBV9 | NA | CASSVGGTGTGELFF | TGTGCCAGCAGCGTAGGGGGGACTGGCACCGGGGAGCTGTTTTTT
NA | TRBJ1-2 | TRBV15 | NA | CATSRPGSNGYTF | TGTGCCACCAGTCGACCAGGGAGCAATGGCTACACCTTC
NA | TRBJ1-2 | TRBV6-6 | NA | CASSMISLGGYTF | TGTGCCAGCAGTATGATTTCTCTTGGTGGCTACACCTTC
NA | TRBJ2-3 | TRBV7-3 | NA | CASTRGGGSTDTQYF | TGTGCCAGCACCAGGGGCGGGGGCAGCACAGATACGCAGTATTTT
NA | TRBJ2-1 | TRBV7-3 | TRBD2 | CASSPTSGSYNEQFF | TGTGCCAGCAGTCCGACTAGCGGGAGCTACAATGAGCAGTTCTTC
NA | TRBJ2-3 | TRBV19 | NA | CASSIDKTSRADF | TGTGCCAGTAGTATAGATAAGACATCAAGGGCAGATTTT
NA | TRBJ1-1 | TRBV29-1 | NA | CSVGGGPSAWTEAFF | TGCAGCGTTGGCGGAGGCCCCAGCGCATGGACTGAAGCTTTCTTT
NA | TRBJ2-3 | TRBV5-1 | NA | CASSLVRPTTDTQYF | TGCGCCAGCAGCTTGGTACGGCCGACCACAGATACGCAGTATTTT
NA | TRBJ2-2 | TRBV28 | TRBD1 | CASNSHQGADTGELFF | TGTGCCAGCAACTCCCACCAGGGGGCGGACACCGGGGAGCTGTTTTTT
NA | TRBJ2-1 | TRBV2 | NA | CASSEGPPGPSNNEQFF | TGTGCCAGCAGTGAGGGCCCCCCCGGGCCCTCAAACAATGAGCAGTTCTTC